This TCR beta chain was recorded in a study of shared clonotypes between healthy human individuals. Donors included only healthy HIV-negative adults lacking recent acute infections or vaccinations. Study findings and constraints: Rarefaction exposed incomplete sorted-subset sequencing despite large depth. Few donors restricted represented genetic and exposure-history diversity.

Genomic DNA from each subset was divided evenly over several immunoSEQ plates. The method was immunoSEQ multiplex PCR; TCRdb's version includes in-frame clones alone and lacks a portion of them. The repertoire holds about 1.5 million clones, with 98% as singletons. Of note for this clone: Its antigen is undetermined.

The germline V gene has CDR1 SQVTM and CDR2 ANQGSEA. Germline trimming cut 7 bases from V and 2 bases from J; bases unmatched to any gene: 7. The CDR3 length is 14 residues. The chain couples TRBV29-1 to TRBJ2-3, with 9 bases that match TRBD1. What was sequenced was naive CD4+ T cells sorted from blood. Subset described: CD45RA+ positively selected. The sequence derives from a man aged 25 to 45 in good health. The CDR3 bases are TGCAGCGGCCGGACAGGGGACCCCACAGATACGCAGTATTTT. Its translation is CSGRTGDPTDTQYF.